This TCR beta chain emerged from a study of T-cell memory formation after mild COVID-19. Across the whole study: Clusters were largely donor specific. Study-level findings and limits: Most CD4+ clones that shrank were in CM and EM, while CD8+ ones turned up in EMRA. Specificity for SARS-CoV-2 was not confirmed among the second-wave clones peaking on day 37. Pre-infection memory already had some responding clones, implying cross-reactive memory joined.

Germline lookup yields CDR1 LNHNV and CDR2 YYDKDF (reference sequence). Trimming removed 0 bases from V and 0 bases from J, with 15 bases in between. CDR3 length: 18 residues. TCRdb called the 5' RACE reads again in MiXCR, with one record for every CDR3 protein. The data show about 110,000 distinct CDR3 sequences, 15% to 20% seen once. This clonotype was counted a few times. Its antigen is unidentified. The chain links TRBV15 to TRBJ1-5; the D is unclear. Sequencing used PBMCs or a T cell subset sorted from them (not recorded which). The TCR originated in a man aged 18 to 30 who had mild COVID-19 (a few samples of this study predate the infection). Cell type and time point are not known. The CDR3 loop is CATSRDQNSAHSNQPQHF. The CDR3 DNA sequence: TGTGCCACCAGCAGAGACCAAAACAGTGCCCATAGCAATCAGCCCCAGCATTTT.